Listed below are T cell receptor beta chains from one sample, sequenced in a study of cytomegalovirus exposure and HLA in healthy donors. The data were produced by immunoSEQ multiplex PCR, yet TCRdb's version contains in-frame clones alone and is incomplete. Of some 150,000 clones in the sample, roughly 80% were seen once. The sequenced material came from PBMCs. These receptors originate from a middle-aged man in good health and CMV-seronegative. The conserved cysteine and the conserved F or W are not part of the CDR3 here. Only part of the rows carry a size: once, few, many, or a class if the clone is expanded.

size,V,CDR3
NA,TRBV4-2,ASSTTGGIDTGELF
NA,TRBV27,ASSFKAVGTVNEKLF
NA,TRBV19,ASSLQGYQPQH
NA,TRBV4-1,ASSTGLGRGTYEQY
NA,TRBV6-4,ASSRDRGTNAGNTIY
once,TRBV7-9,ASSLLVGQQSVGYT
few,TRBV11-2,ASSFGGFSSGNTIY
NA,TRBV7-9,ASSLHKVQARPDYGYT
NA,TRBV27,ASSRDRAYEQY
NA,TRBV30,AWSVRGGMKNEQF
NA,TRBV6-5,ASSYGGEQY
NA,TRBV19,ASPTVGANYGYT
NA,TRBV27,ASSSWRGESYEQY
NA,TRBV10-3,AIEGGGNTIY
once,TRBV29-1,SARLAGPQGTQY
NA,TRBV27,ASSFQGVNQPQH
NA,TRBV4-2,ASSQGGGPDTGELF
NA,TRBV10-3,ATRLAGDENTGELF